Following are 30 T cell receptor beta chains from one sample sequenced in a study of T-cell reconstitution after alpha-beta-depleted transplantation in children. The TCRbeta library was prepared with unique molecular identifiers. MiXCR was run by TCRdb on the PCR reads, yielding one entry per CDR3 protein. The top ten clones hold less than 35% of a sample with some 110,000 distinct CDR3 sequences, under 13% of them seen once. The sequences come from PBMCs, collected before TCRalphabeta/CD19-depleted stem cell transplant. The source of these receptors is a boy aged 2 to 9 with acute lymphoblastic leukemia, due to receive a stem cell transplant.

Many counts were recorded for this clonotype. This rearrangement joins TRBV24-1 to TRBJ2-1; TRBD2 matches 7 bases. The CDR3 is made up of 16 amino acids. V lost 3 bases, J lost 7 bases, and 11 bases stayed unmatched. CDR1 is KGHDR and CDR2 is SFDVKD in the germline V gene. The CDR3 loop is CATSDPLGGSANEQFF. CDR3 DNA sequence: TGTGCCACCAGTGATCCCCTGGGCGGGAGTGCAAATGAGCAGTTCTTC.

This clonotype was counted a few times. V and J are TRBV3-1 and TRBJ1-2; a possible D gene is TRBD1 (6 bases). This CDR3 is built from 19 residues. The V gene lost 1 base and the J gene lost 4 bases, with 25 bases spanning the gap. Looked up from germline, CDR1 is LGHDT and CDR2 is YNNKEL (reference sequence). CDR3 in amino acids: CASSQVYSLAGVGSYGYTF. DNA of the CDR3: TGTGCCAGCAGCCAAGTCTATTCGTTGGCAGGGGTAGGGTCCTATGGCTACACCTTC.

The CDR3 here is CATSDSRRAADTQYF. The CDR3 DNA reads as TGTGCCACCAGTGATTCCAGACGGGCCGCAGATACGCAGTATTTT. The rearrangement uses TRBV24-1 and TRBJ2-3; D not resolved. This CDR3 spans 15 amino acids. Germline V gives CDR1 KGHDR, CDR2 SFDVKD. V lost 2 bases, J lost 4 bases, and 12 bases lay in between.

Ten or more counts support this clonotype. The CDR3 DNA reads as TGTGCCAGCAGCTTGGTCGGGAGAGGTTACAATGAGCAGTTCTTC. Translating gives CASSLVGRGYNEQFF. The V gene is TRBV5-4, the J gene TRBJ2-1; maybe TRBD2 (6 bases). This CDR3 spans 15 amino acids. The germline CDR1 and CDR2 sequences are SGHNT and YYREEE (reference sequence). V lost 0 bases, J lost 4 bases, and 11 bases lay in between. The whole variable domain, filled in from reference TRBV5-4 and TRBJ2-1, reads ETGVTQSPTHLIKTRGQQVTLRCSSQSGHNTVSWYQQALGQGPQFIFQYYREEENGRGNFPPRFSGLQFPNYSSELNVNALELDDSALYLCASSLVGRGYNEQFFGPGTRLTVL.

This clonotype has only a few counts. V and J are TRBV6-1 and TRBJ2-1; 12 bases agree with TRBD2. Germline V gene lookup returns CDR1 MNHNS and CDR2 SASEGT. The CDR3 is 16 residues long. The junction had 10 bases not matched to a gene; V was cut back by 6 bases and J by 7 bases. The chain's CDR3 is CASSPTTSGSGNEQFF. CDR3 DNA: TGTGCCAGCAGCCCTACGACTAGCGGGAGTGGAAATGAGCAGTTCTTC.

The chain carries TRBV28 and TRBJ2-1; D call uncertain. The CDR3 spans 15 residues. V lost 3 bases and J lost 4, with 13 bases in between. Looked up from germline, CDR1 is MDHEN and CDR2 is SYDVKM. The CDR3 loop is CASSFYLDPYNEQFF. CDR3 sequence (DNA): TGTGCCAGCAGTTTCTACCTAGATCCGTACAATGAGCAGTTCTTC.

The V call is TRBV5-1, the J call TRBJ1-1, with D hard to call. Germline V gene data show CDR1 as SGHRS and CDR2 as YFSETQ. The CDR3 contains 13 residues. Trimming took 7 bases from V and 1 from J, leaving 11 bases between them. CDR3 sequence (DNA): TGCGCCAGCGGGAGGGATTCGAACACTGAAGCTTTCTTT. Translation: CASGRDSNTEAFF.

Only a few counts were recorded for this clonotype. The genes are TRBV20-1 and TRBJ2-7; D is unclear. This CDR3 is built from 13 residues. CDR1 DFQATT and CDR2 SNEGSKA come from the germline V gene (reference sequence). Trimming took 4 bases from V and 9 from J, leaving 19 bases between them. CDR3 DNA: TGCAGTGCTAATCAGGCTACGATAGAAAGGCAGTACTTC. Its protein product is CSANQATIERQYF.

This chain connects TRBV7-2 to TRBJ2-3; TRBD2 agrees at 8 bases. Germline CDR1 SGHTA, CDR2 FQGNSA. CDR3 length: 15 amino acids. Losses at the gene ends were 5 bases for V and 2 bases for J; bases not matched to a gene: 6. CDR3 in amino acids: CASSPREADTDTQYF. The CDR3 coding sequence is TGTGCCAGCAGCCCGCGGGAGGCCGACACAGATACGCAGTATTTT.

The chain combines TRBV29-1 with TRBJ1-1; the D is unclear. The germline gives CDR1 SQVTM, CDR2 ANQGSEA. V dropped 0 bases and J dropped 4 bases, with 6 bases sitting between them. The CDR3 covers 12 residues. The CDR3 loop is CSVEEWGTEAFF. CDR3 nucleotide sequence: TGCAGCGTTGAAGAGTGGGGCACTGAAGCTTTCTTT.

In its sample, this clonotype was seen many times. The rearrangement joins TRBV7-8 to TRBJ2-7; D might be TRBD1 or TRBD2, each matching 7 bases. The germline gives CDR1 SGHVS, CDR2 FQNEAQ. The CDR3 spans 13 residues. Between the trimmed V and J ends, which lost 4 bases and 6 bases, there was a span of 13 bases. This CDR3 is CASSSDREGEQYF. The CDR3 DNA reads as TGTGCCAGCAGCTCCGACAGGGAGGGCGAGCAGTACTTC.

This clonotype was found many times. The chain recombines TRBV12-3 or TRBV12-4 with TRBJ2-7; TRBD1 or TRBD2 may be the D gene (5 bases each). The CDR3 totals 15 residues. Deletions cut 3 bases from V and 5 bases from J, with 17 bases between. The DNA of the CDR3 is TGTGCCAGCAGTTTGCGGCTGAGGGGCGTCGACGAGCAGTACTTC. Encoded protein: CASSLRLRGVDEQYF.

This clonotype was seen only a few times. The chain recombines TRBV2 with TRBJ2-7; TRBD2 aligns across 7 bases. This CDR3 spans 15 amino acids. Looked up from germline, CDR1 is SNHLY and CDR2 is FYNNEI. The ends lost 4 bases at V and 4 bases at J; junction bases unmatched: 10. In nucleotides, the CDR3 is TGTGCCAGCAGTGCGTTGGCGGGAGTCGAATACGAGCAGTACTTC. As protein: CASSALAGVEYEQYF.

The genes are TRBV28 and TRBJ2-7, with 7 bases matching TRBD2. CDR1 is MDHEN and CDR2 is SYDVKM in the germline V gene. The CDR3 is made up of 14 amino acids. V was clipped by 8 bases and J by 6 bases; unmatched bases: 13. The CDR3 sequence is CASLQAGRSSEQYF. DNA for the CDR3: TGTGCCAGCTTGCAAGCGGGAAGATCATCCGAGCAGTACTTC. The entire variable domain, with the rest obtained from reference TRBV28 and TRBJ2-7, is as follows: DVKVTQSSRYLVKRTGEKVFLECVQDMDHENMFWYRQDPGLGLRLIYFSYDVKMKEKGDIPEGYSVSREKKERFSLILESASTNQTSMYLCASLQAGRSSEQYFGPGTRLTVT.

The CDR3 protein is CASSAGNTIYF. As DNA, the CDR3 is TGTGCCAGCAGCGCTGGAAACACCATATATTTT. The chain uses TRBV12-3 or TRBV12-4 and TRBJ1-3; D is unclear. This CDR3 is built from 11 residues. The V end lost 6 bases, the J end lost 2 bases, and 2 bases lay between the germline ends.

The table lists this clonotype with many counts. The CDR3: CASAENNEQFF. CDR3 bases: TGTGCCAGCGCAGAAAACAATGAGCAGTTCTTC. The V gene is TRBV12-3 or TRBV12-4, the J gene TRBJ2-1, with D unclear. The V gene lost 8 bases and the J gene lost 5 bases, with 7 bases spanning the gap. This CDR3 is 11 amino acids long.

This clonotype was counted ten times or more. The chain has TRBV7-9 and TRBJ2-2; D uncertain. CDR3 length: 12 residues. V gave up 8 bases and J gave up 5 bases, with 9 bases separating them. CDR1 and CDR2 from the germline V gene are SEHNR and FQNEAQ (reference sequence). CDR3 in DNA: TGTGCCAGCGTCTCGCGGACCGGGGAGCTGTTTTTT. It codes for CASVSRTGELFF. Full variable domain (remainder filled in from reference TRBV7-9 and TRBJ2-2): DTGVSQNPRHKITKRGQNVTFRCDPISEHNRLYWYRQTLGQGPEFLTYFQNEAQLEKSRLLSDRFSAERPKGSFSTLEIQRTEQGDSAMYLCASVSRTGELFFGEGSRLTVL.

This chain uses TRBV5-1 with TRBJ2-5, with D hard to call. The germline V and J ends were trimmed by 0 bases and 2 bases, with 11 bases remaining between them. The CDR3 spans 15 residues. CDR1 SGHRS and CDR2 YFSETQ come from the germline V gene. The CDR3 loop reads CASSLDGTVQETQYF. The DNA of the CDR3 is TGCGCCAGCAGCTTGGATGGCACAGTTCAAGAGACCCAGTACTTC.

This clonotype was detected many times. The chain combines TRBV6-6 with TRBJ2-2; weak D call: TRBD1 (5 bases). Trimming took 7 bases from V and 5 from J, leaving 11 bases between them. CDR3 length: 13 residues. Germline CDR1 and CDR2: MNHNY and SVGAGI (reference sequence). The CDR3 DNA reads TGTGCCAGCATCCATCACAGGACCGGGGAGCTGTTTTTT. Protein product: CASIHHRTGELFF.

This clonotype has ten or more counts. The chain couples TRBV29-1 to TRBJ2-1; 13 nucleotides align to TRBD2. The J segment lost 7 bases and the V segment lost 7 bases, leaving 4 bases of the junction unmatched. This CDR3 is 13 amino acids long. Looked up from germline, CDR1 is SQVTM and CDR2 is ANQGSEA. The chain's CDR3 is CSGGLAGVNEQFF. DNA for the CDR3: TGCAGCGGTGGACTAGCGGGAGTGAATGAGCAGTTCTTC.

This clonotype was counted a few times. In DNA, the CDR3 is TGCGCCAGCAGCCCTCTGGGGACTAGCGGGAGCAGCTCCTACAATGAGCAGTTCTTC. This encodes CASSPLGTSGSSSYNEQFF. The rearrangement uses TRBV4-1 and TRBJ2-1; 14 bases fit TRBD2. Germline values: CDR1 MGHRA, CDR2 YSYEKL. V trimming: 4 bases; J trimming: 0 bases; junction bases outside the gene matches: 8. The CDR3 is 19 residues long.

At least ten counts were recorded for this clonotype. V usage is TRBV9 and J usage is TRBJ1-1; D ambiguous. CDR1 is SGDLS, CDR2 YYNGEE, per germline. The ends were cut back, 1 base at V and 1 base at J, with 5 bases in the middle. The CDR3 spans 13 residues. The CDR3 region has the DNA TGTGCCAGCAGCGTACGAACGAACACTGAAGCTTTCTTT. This encodes CASSVRTNTEAFF.

Only a few counts were recorded for this clonotype. The chain couples TRBV5-1 to TRBJ2-7; D possibly corresponds to TRBD1 (6 bases). Germline values: CDR1 SGHRS, CDR2 YFSETQ. Trimming took off 2 bases at V and 0 bases at J, with 24 bases between the two ends. The CDR3 spans 19 residues. CDR3 loop: CASSLPTGPGDPSSYEQYF. The DNA of the CDR3 is TGCGCCAGCAGCTTACCCACAGGGCCCGGGGATCCGAGCTCCTACGAGCAGTACTTC.

J is TRBJ2-1 and V is TRBV4-1; no clear D gene. The germline V gene has CDR1 MGHRA and CDR2 YSYEKL. The CDR3 consists of 15 residues. Trimming pared 0 bases from V and 0 bases from J, leaving 6 bases between. In DNA, the CDR3 is TGCGCCAGCAGCCAAGAATGGAGCTCCTACAATGAGCAGTTCTTC. It specifies CASSQEWSSYNEQFF.

Only one count was recorded for this clonotype. This chain connects TRBV30 to TRBJ1-1; 7 nucleotides agree with TRBD1. CDR3 length: 15 residues. Germline V gives CDR1 GTSNPN, CDR2 SVGIG (reference sequence). V was clipped by 2 bases and J by 2 bases; unmatched bases: 8. The CDR3 spells CAWSSLDRINTEAFF. In nucleotides, the CDR3 is TGTGCCTGGAGTTCCCTGGACAGGATAAACACTGAAGCTTTCTTT.

This clonotype appeared many times. The chain carries TRBV5-1 and TRBJ2-2; 12 bases are a match to TRBD1. With V trimmed by 5 bases and J by 2 bases, 10 bases remained unmatched. The length of the CDR3 is 18 residues. CDR1 is SGHRS and CDR2 is YFSETQ in the germline V gene. The CDR3 sequence is CASRIGRGTGGNTGELFF. The CDR3 nucleotides are TGCGCCAGCAGGATTGGCCGGGGGACAGGGGGCAACACCGGGGAGCTGTTTTTT.

The chain joins TRBV20-1 to TRBJ2-5; 10 bases are a match to TRBD2. This CDR3 is built from 16 residues. CDR1 is DFQATT and CDR2 is SNEGSKA in the germline V gene (reference sequence). J gave up 5 bases and V 6 bases, and 15 bases lay outside the gene matches. CDR3 DNA sequence: TGCAGTGCAGTTAGCCCGACTAGCGGGTTCGGGGAGACCCAGTACTTC. As protein: CSAVSPTSGFGETQYF.

This clonotype occurred a few times. V gene TRBV20-1 combines with J gene TRBJ1-1; D unclear. V was shortened by 3 bases and J by 3 bases, with 8 bases between the two germline ends. This CDR3 is built from 12 residues. The germline V gene has CDR1 DFQATT and CDR2 SNEGSKA (reference sequence). The CDR3 nucleotides are TGCAGTGCTAGGAGCATAGACACTGAAGCTTTCTTT. Amino acids: CSARSIDTEAFF.

The V and J genes are TRBV11-3 and TRBJ2-7; the match to TRBD1 covers 8 bases. The CDR3 spans 13 residues. V shed 1 base, J shed 6 bases, and the junction held 2 bases outside the gene matches. Germline V gives CDR1 SGHNT, CDR2 YENEEA. The CDR3 DNA reads as TGTGCCAGCAGCTTAGGGACAGGGAGCGAGCAGTACTTC. This encodes CASSLGTGSEQYF.

The chain uses TRBV24-1 and TRBJ1-1; a weak D match, TRBD1 (6 bases). The CDR3 extends over 14 amino acids. CDR1 is KGHDR and CDR2 is SFDVKD in the germline V gene. V lost 7 bases and J lost 4, with 15 bases in between. DNA of the CDR3: TGTGCCACCAGGGGGGCCGGTCCGGGCACTGAAGCTTTCTTT. Its protein is CATRGAGPGTEAFF.